This T cell receptor (beta chain) was observed in a study of cytomegalovirus exposure and HLA in healthy donors. Across the study: The Caucasian-associated ancestry cluster held over 80% of around 380 genotyped donors.

PCR used 60 Vbeta primers and 13 Jbeta primers. Method: immunoSEQ multiplex PCR; TCRdb's copy keeps in-frame clones and lacks some. The repertoire holds under 200,000 clones, with almost 85% as singletons. The V gene's germline CDR1 is SGHTA and CDR2 FQGTGA. The CDR3 is made up of 12 amino acids. The ends were cut back, 1 base at V and 12 bases at J, with 10 bases in the middle. This sequence originates from a boy between 2 and 10 years old in good health and CMV-seronegative. The V call is TRBV7-3, the J call TRBJ2-1; possibly TRBD2 for D (5 bases). Input material: PBMCs. The CDR3 DNA sequence: TGTGCCAGCAGCTTAAGAACCGGGGTGCAGTTCTTC. Amino acids: CASSLRTGVQFF.